These 5 T cell receptor beta chains share one sample of origin, sequenced in a study of blood T cell repertoires in COVID-19. Sequencing used immunoSEQ multiplex PCR; TCRdb keeps in-frame clones, though not all of them. The repertoire holds a few hundred thousand clones, about 87% seen once, with approximately 8% in the top ten. Material for sequencing was peripheral blood. Every receptor here comes from a woman aged 50 to 65 who had recovered from COVID-19.

J is TRBJ1-2 and V is TRBV12-5, with D possibly matching TRBD1 (5 bases). This CDR3 contains 16 residues. CDR1 is LGHNT, CDR2 FRNRAP, per germline. V lost 0 bases, J lost 1 base, and 12 bases lay in between. Here the CDR3 DNA reads TGTGCTAGTGGTTTGGTAGATTGGGGGGTTAACTATGGCTACACCTTC. Its protein product is CASGLVDWGVNYGYTF.

The chain carries TRBV14 and TRBJ1-6, with D uncertain. The ends were cut back, 2 bases at V and 10 bases at J, with 6 bases in the middle. This CDR3 comprises 12 residues. Germline loops: CDR1 SGHDN, CDR2 FVKESK. The CDR3 region is CASSQTGSPLHF. The DNA for the CDR3 is TGTGCCAGCAGCCAAACGGGATCACCCCTCCACTTT.

CDR3 bases: TGTGCCAGCAGCTGGACTAGCGGGAGCTCCTACGAGCAGTACTTC. It specifies CASSWTSGSSYEQYF. The genes are TRBV11-2 and TRBJ2-7; 13 bases agree with TRBD2. Trimming cost V 4 bases and J 0 bases; bases outside gene matches: 0. This CDR3 is 15 amino acids long. From germline, CDR1 is SGHAT and CDR2 FQNNGV.

The genes are TRBV19 and TRBJ1-2; 7 positions agree with TRBD1. With V trimmed by 9 bases and J by 8 bases, 15 bases remained unmatched. CDR3 size: 14 residues. Germline V gene lookup returns CDR1 LNHDA and CDR2 SQIVND (reference sequence). For the CDR3, the DNA is TGTGCCAGCAACAGGGGCGCAAACGACAGAGGCTACACCTTC. It specifies CASNRGANDRGYTF. The whole variable domain, remainder taken from reference TRBV19 and TRBJ1-2, is DGGITQSPKYLFRKEGQNVTLSCEQNLNHDAMYWYRQDPGQGLRLIYYSQIVNDFQKGDIAEGYSVSREKKESFPLTVTSAQKNPTAFYLCASNRGANDRGYTFGSGTRLTVV.

The CDR3 sequence is CASSLASDNSNQPQHF. The CDR3 coding sequence is TGTGCCAGCAGCTTAGCGTCCGACAATAGCAATCAGCCCCAGCATTTT. The V call is TRBV7-2, the J call TRBJ1-5; D unclear. The V gene lost 0 bases and the J gene lost 0 bases, with 9 bases spanning the gap. The germline V gene has CDR1 SGHTA and CDR2 FQGNSA. There are 16 residues in the CDR3.